The rows below give T cell receptor beta chains drawn from one sample of a study of T cells of healthy individuals. Via MiXCR, TCRdb re-called the 5' RACE reads, giving one row per CDR3 protein. Here the sample spans 38,000 or so distinct CDR3 sequences, about 5% being singletons. These receptors originate from a human donor in good health. CDR3s include the opening cysteine and the closing phenylalanine or tryptophan. A D gene is named only where the DNA matches it firmly. A clone size is listed for some rows: how often the clone was seen (once, few, many), or a class if it is expanded.

TRBV10-1	many	TRBJ2-7	TRBD1	TGCGCCAGCAGTGACCTAACAGGGGGCGAGCAGTACTTC	CASSDLTGGEQYF
TRBV24-1	many	TRBJ2-3	TRBD1	TGTGCCACCAGTTCGGGACAGGGAGGAGATACGCAGTATTTT	CATSSGQGGDTQYF
TRBV27	many	TRBJ1-5	TRBD1	TGTGCCAGCAGTTCGATTGCCGGGACAGGAAGATTCAGCAATCAGCCCCAGCATTTT	CASSSIAGTGRFSNQPQHF
TRBV2	many	TRBJ2-6	-	TGTGCCAGCCTCCGCGCTGGGGCCAACGTCCTGACTTTC	CASLRAGANVLTF
TRBV12-3/TRBV12-4	-	TRBJ2-3	TRBD2	TGTGCCAGCAGTTTTGGGCTAGCGGGGGGGCCAGATACGCAGTATTTT	CASSFGLAGGPDTQYF
TRBV15	-	TRBJ1-1	-	TGTGCCACCGGGAGTTCGGGGACCAACACTGAAGCTTTCTTT	CATGSSGTNTEAFF
TRBV20-1	many	TRBJ2-7	-	TGCAGTGCTCCCGACAACTCCTACGAGCAGTACTTC	CSAPDNSYEQYF
TRBV5-8	many	TRBJ2-2	-	TGTGCCAGTACCCGGGGGGCACTTAACACCGGGGAGCTGTTTTTT	CASTRGALNTGELFF
TRBV4-1	many	TRBJ2-2	-	TGCGCCAGCAGCCTCGACCGGGCCTACGCCGGGGAGCTGTTTTTT	CASSLDRAYAGELFF
TRBV20-1	many	TRBJ2-1	TRBD2	TGCAGTGCTAGCGCCCAGGGTGCGGGAGACTACAATGAGCAGTTCTTC	CSASAQGAGDYNEQFF
TRBV27	many	TRBJ1-2	-	TGTGCCAGCAGTTTAACTTATATAGTTAATACAGAGTCTAACTATGGCTACACCTTC	CASSLTYIVNTESNYGYTF
TRBV10-3	-	TRBJ2-3	TRBD2	TGTGACATCAGTGAGGCGGGGACTAGCGGTACTAGCACAGATACGCAGTATTTT	CDISEAGTSGTSTDTQYF
TRBV5-6	many	TRBJ1-2	TRBD1	TGTGCCAGCAGCTTTCTCGGGACAGCCAACTATGGCTACACCTTC	CASSFLGTANYGYTF
TRBV7-9	many	TRBJ2-5	-	TGTGCCAGCAGCTCCCAGGGGAGACAAGAGACCCAGTACTTC	CASSSQGRQETQYF
TRBV7-8	few	TRBJ2-2	TRBD2	TGTGCCAGCAGCGGAACTAGCGGGGCCTCGGGTGGGGAGCTGTTTTTT	CASSGTSGASGGELFF
TRBV18	-	TRBJ2-5	-	TGTGCCAGCTCACCGAAGGTCCAAGAGACCCAGTACTTC	CASSPKVQETQYF
TRBV12-3/TRBV12-4	many	TRBJ2-3	-	TGTGCCAGCAGTTTAGGAGATACGCAGTATTTT	CASSLGDTQYF
TRBV2	few	TRBJ1-2	TRBD1	TGTGCCAGCAGCGGTACCGGGACAGGTTCTAACTATGGCTACACCTTC	CASSGTGTGSNYGYTF
TRBV30	few	TRBJ1-6	-	TGTGCCTCGTCGACGGTGAATAATTCACCCCTCCACTTT	CASSTVNNSPLHF
TRBV20-1	many	TRBJ1-1	TRBD1	TGCAGCGCCGATGGGACAGAAAGATGGACTGAAGCTTTCTTT	CSADGTERWTEAFF
TRBV9	many	TRBJ2-3	-	TGTGCCAGCAGCAAAGGGGGGGGCCAGACAGATACGCAGTATTTT	CASSKGGGQTDTQYF
TRBV6-5	few	TRBJ2-3	TRBD2	TGTGCCAGCAGGAGCGGGGCTAGCACAGATACGCAGTATTTT	CASRSGASTDTQYF
TRBV6-1	many	TRBJ1-4	-	TGTGCCAGCAGTTGGGGGAGGAGTGAAAAACTGTTTTTT	CASSWGRSEKLFF
TRBV12-5	many	TRBJ1-4	-	TGTGCTAGTGGTTTGCCTGAGACTAATGAAAAACTGTTTTTT	CASGLPETNEKLFF
TRBV20-1	many	TRBJ2-2	-	TGCAGTGCTAGGATCGGGGGGAACACCGGGGAGCTGTTTTTT	CSARIGGNTGELFF
TRBV9	many	TRBJ2-3	TRBD1	TGTGCCAGCAGCGTAGGGGGACAGGAGACAGATACGCAGTATTTT	CASSVGGQETDTQYF
TRBV14	-	TRBJ1-2	-	TGTGCCAGCAGCCTTCTGGGGGGGCGTTCCCCTAACTATGGCTACACCTTC	CASSLLGGRSPNYGYTF
TRBV7-9	many	TRBJ2-1	TRBD2	TGTGCCAGCAGCTTTCTGGCGGGAGTGGGTGAGCAGTTCTTC	CASSFLAGVGEQFF
TRBV19	-	TRBJ1-5	-	TGTGCCAGTTGGGACGGACAGAGGGTACAGCCCCAGCATTTT	CASWDGQRVQPQHF
TRBV14	many	TRBJ2-3	-	TGTGCCAGCAGCCCCCACCTACCGTCGGATACGCAGTATTTT	CASSPHLPSDTQYF
TRBV6-2/TRBV6-3	-	TRBJ2-7	TRBD2	TGTGCCAGCAGTTACTCGCTAGCGGGACCCCTGGACTACGAGCAGTACTTC	CASSYSLAGPLDYEQYF
TRBV5-6	many	TRBJ2-5	-	TGTGCCAGCAGCTTCCGGACATGGTACCAAGAGACCCAGTACTTC	CASSFRTWYQETQYF
TRBV29-1	-	TRBJ1-2	-	TGCAGCGCCGTGGCAGACGAAGGCTACACCTTC	CSAVADEGYTF
TRBV2	many	TRBJ2-2	TRBD1	TGTGCCAGCAGTGCGGACAGGGCGAGTTCTCCCGGGGAGCTGTTTTTT	CASSADRASSPGELFF
TRBV29-1	many	TRBJ2-7	TRBD2	TGCAGCGTTGTGTGGGGCGGTCGACTAGCGGGAGGCGCCTACGAGCAGTACTTC	CSVVWGGRLAGGAYEQYF
TRBV19	many	TRBJ1-1	-	TGTGCCAGCTCGATCGGGGGTTTGAACACTGAAGCTTTCTTT	CASSIGGLNTEAFF
TRBV7-2	-	TRBJ2-1	TRBD2	TGTGCCAGCAGCTTATTTCCGGGACTAGCGGGGAACAATGAGCAGTTCTTC	CASSLFPGLAGNNEQFF
TRBV18	many	TRBJ2-6	-	TGTGCCAGCTCACCAGATGGACAGAGCTCTGGGGCCAACGTCCTGACTTTC	CASSPDGQSSGANVLTF
TRBV12-3/TRBV12-4	many	TRBJ2-3	-	TGTGCCAGCAGCCAGGCACCCCCCGTAAGCACAGATACGCAGTATTTT	CASSQAPPVSTDTQYF
TRBV11-1	many	TRBJ1-1	-	TGTGCCAGCAGCTTAACTGGGGCCACTGAAGCTTTCTTT	CASSLTGATEAFF
TRBV19	many	TRBJ1-2	-	TGTGCCAGTAGTCCCGCCGGGTCGGGCTACACCTTC	CASSPAGSGYTF
TRBV4-3	many	TRBJ1-4	-	TGCGCCAGCAGCCAAGATCTGGGGGCGACTAATGAAAAACTGTTTTTT	CASSQDLGATNEKLFF
TRBV20-1	many	TRBJ2-7	TRBD2	TGCAGTGCTAGAGCCGGGACTAGCTCTCCCGGGAGGGAGCAGTACTTC	CSARAGTSSPGREQYF
TRBV2	few	TRBJ2-3	TRBD1	TGTGCCAGCAGTGTTAGGGGGCCAGATACGCAGTATTTT	CASSVRGPDTQYF
TRBV2	-	TRBJ2-7	TRBD2	TGTGCCAGCAAAACCCCGGGACTAGCGGGAGCGGGCGAGCAGTACTTC	CASKTPGLAGAGEQYF
TRBV5-6	few	TRBJ1-2	-	TGTGCCAGCAGCCGAGGCCAGGGAAACTATGGCTACACCTTC	CASSRGQGNYGYTF
TRBV15	many	TRBJ1-1	-	TGTGCCACCTCTCGGGGGTACACTGAAGCTTTCTTT	CATSRGYTEAFF
TRBV28	-	TRBJ2-7	TRBD1	TGTGCCAGCAGAAGGACAGGGAGCTCCTACGAGCAGTACTTC	CASRRTGSSYEQYF
TRBV7-2	few	TRBJ2-6	-	TGTGCCAGCAGCCTAGAAAGCTCTGGGGCCAACGTCCTGACTTTC	CASSLESSGANVLTF
TRBV20-1	few	TRBJ2-1	TRBD2	TGCAGTGCCCCGGGCCGGACTAGCGGGATCTATGAGCAGTTCTTC	CSAPGRTSGIYEQFF
TRBV12-3/TRBV12-4	many	TRBJ2-1	-	TGTGCCAGCAGTTCATCGGGACGGAGTAGATTGGGTGAGCAGTTCTTC	CASSSSGRSRLGEQFF
TRBV9	-	TRBJ1-3	TRBD1	TGTGCCAGCAGCCCTAGGGACAGGGGAAACACCATATATTTT	CASSPRDRGNTIYF
TRBV7-8	-	TRBJ2-4	-	TGTGCCAGCAGCTTTTTATCCGAAGCCAAAAACATTCAGTACTTC	CASSFLSEAKNIQYF
TRBV10-3	few	TRBJ2-1	TRBD2	TGTGCCATCCTCCCTTCAAGCGGGGGGGCCCCGAGGGACTACAATGAGCAGTTCTTC	CAILPSSGGAPRDYNEQFF
TRBV20-1	many	TRBJ2-7	-	TGCAGTGCGTTCCTGGTCGAGCAGTACTTC	CSAFLVEQYF